This TCR beta chain was sequenced during a study of OX40 agonist ivuxolimab in advanced cancers. This CDR3 region has 12 residues. Trimming pared 7 bases from V and 5 bases from J, leaving 11 bases between. CDR1 is MNHNY, CDR2 SVGAGI, per germline (reference sequence). Generated by immunoSEQ multiplex PCR, the TCRdb table keeps only in-frame clones and is missing some. The sample consists of over 55,000 clones, more than 65% of them appearing once. This rearrangement joins TRBV6-6 to TRBJ2-5; D tentatively fits TRBD1 or TRBD2 (5 bases each). The specimen comprised CD4+ or CD8+ T cells sorted from blood, sampled in a trial of the OX40 agonist ivuxolimab. This clonotype originated in an adult with an advanced solid tumor such as melanoma, head and neck, liver or kidney cancer. The CDR3 DNA follows: TGTGCCAGCACCGGGTGGGGGGAGACCCAGTACTTC. Encoded protein: CASTGWGETQYF.